This T cell receptor (beta chain) was captured in a study of T-cell memory formation after mild COVID-19 (dated by TCRdb to 2020 to 2022). In the study overall: TCR sequence clusters from the two donors were largely donor specific. T-cell clones expanding and contracting after mild COVID-19 in two donors were tracked by longitudinal TCRalpha and TCRbeta repertoire sequencing. The cohort was made up of two young adult volunteers, one female and one male, who were previously healthy. What the work shows at the level of the full study, not this receptor alone: The detection of some responding clones in pre-infection memory suggests that pre-existing cross-reactive memory T cells joined the SARS-CoV-2 response. Contracting CD4+ clones were located mainly in the CM and EM memory subsets, whereas CD8+ clones were found to be enriched in EMRA. Clones contracting from day 15 to 85 had balanced CD4/CD8 phenotypes, while a second wave expanding from day 15 to 37 was biased towards CD4+. SARS-CoV-2 specificity of the second-wave clones peaking on day 37 was not confirmed. The study included only a couple of mild cases, and larger cohorts that include severe cases with pre-infection samples were judged to be necessary.

The CDR3 spans 13 residues, from the cysteine through the phenylalanine. CDR3 DNA only is kept here, 39 bases in frame from base 1. Based on the germline V gene (reference sequence), the CDR1 and CDR2 sequences are GTSNPN and SVGIG. V is pared back by 0 bases and J by 6 bases, with 12 bases lying between the germline termini. This clonotype was observed a handful of times. No antigen is known for it. The record has no base qualities; no much larger clone is one base away. Ficoll-Paque density gradient centrifugation was the method used to isolate PBMCs. Sequenced using an Illumina NovaSeq 6000. TCRalpha and TCRbeta cDNA libraries were constructed by 5'RACE with constant-segment primers, with sample barcodes and unique molecular identifiers being introduced. RNA was extracted from every sample with Trizol reagent. Libraries were amplified in two PCR steps, with a second sample barcode and Illumina TruSeq adapters added in the second step. Libraries were sequenced on an Illumina NovaSeq with 2 x 150 bp paired-end reads. The study's processing was this. Demultiplexing of reads and collapsing into UMI-guided consensus sequences were performed with migec v1.2.7. With mixcr v2.1.11, UMI consensuses were aligned to TRA and TRB V and J templates and assembled into clonotypes. Expanded or contracted clonotypes were those called significant by both edgeR and NoisET, with noise models trained on biological replicates. edgeR calls used a false discovery rate-adjusted p below 0.01 and a log2 fold-change threshold of 1. As an exploratory analysis of dynamics, PCA with hierarchical clustering was applied to max-normalized trajectories of the 1000 most abundant clonotypes. Each responding clone was given a CD4 or CD8 phenotype based on the CD4+ and CD8+ repertoires, which had been sequenced separately. The raw public data were reprocessed by TCRdb itself: fastp quality trimming at Q25, MiXCR clonotype calling, in-frame beta chains only. All rows with the same CDR3 protein become a single entry with the most common DNA and genes. The V and J calls were determined by TCRdb, not by the authors. The sample includes 89,000 or so distinct CDR3 sequences, with roughly 12% observed a single time. The ten largest clones represent 35% to 50% of the sample.

The sample comprised PBMCs or a T cell subset sorted from them (not recorded which). The receptor was isolated from a man younger than 35 who had mild COVID-19 (a few samples of this study predate the infection). The sample titles of this study are shuffled in the database, so cell type and time point are left out; the donor was told from shared clones. The sequence joins TRBV30 to TRBJ2-7, with the D gene too uncertain to name. The CDR3 amino acid sequence is: CAWSVRVSGEQYF. The DNA sequence is given as TGTGCCTGGAGTGTCCGAGTCTCGGGCGAGCAGTACTTC.